Listed below are T cell receptor beta chains from one sample, sequenced in a study of cytomegalovirus exposure and HLA in healthy donors. The table came from immunoSEQ multiplex PCR; TCRdb's copy has only in-frame clones and leaves some out. The sample yields some 70,000 clones, 85% to 90% seen once. Sequencing was performed on PBMCs. The receptors come from a young woman in good health and CMV-seronegative. Both conserved end residues are part of each CDR3. Each record gives: clone size, V gene, J gene, D gene, CDR3 DNA, CDR3 protein. The D gene is left open where the match is weak. The size of a clone is reported for some rows only, either as once, few or many, or as a class for expanded clones.

abundance: few; v_gene: TRBV27; j_gene: TRBJ2-7; d_gene: -; CDR3nt: TGTGCCAGCACCGCAGGCTACGAGCAGTACTTC; CDR3aa: CASTAGYEQYF
abundance: -; v_gene: TRBV6-1; j_gene: TRBJ2-7; d_gene: TRBD1; CDR3nt: TGTGCCAGCAGGCACGGGACAGATACCACCTACGAGCAGTACTTC; CDR3aa: CASRHGTDTTYEQYF
abundance: -; v_gene: TRBV5-4; j_gene: TRBJ2-1; d_gene: -; CDR3nt: TGTGCCAGCAGCTTGCAGCGGGCCTACAATGAGCAGTTCTTC; CDR3aa: CASSLQRAYNEQFF
abundance: -; v_gene: TRBV6-4; j_gene: TRBJ2-5; d_gene: TRBD2; CDR3nt: TGTGCCAGCAGTGACTCGGTGGCTAGCGGGGTAGGAGAGACCCAGTACTTC; CDR3aa: CASSDSVASGVGETQYF
abundance: -; v_gene: TRBV9; j_gene: TRBJ1-6; d_gene: TRBD1; CDR3nt: TGTGCCAGCAGCGCGGGACAGGGCGGTGGATCACCCCTCCACTTT; CDR3aa: CASSAGQGGGSPLHF
abundance: -; v_gene: TRBV7-9; j_gene: TRBJ1-1; d_gene: -; CDR3nt: TGTGCCAGCAGCCCGGTGACAGCACTGAACACTGAAGCTTTCTTT; CDR3aa: CASSPVTALNTEAFF
abundance: -; v_gene: TRBV6-1; j_gene: TRBJ2-5; d_gene: -; CDR3nt: TGTGCCAGCTTTCGGGAGACCCAGTACTTC; CDR3aa: CASFRETQYF
abundance: -; v_gene: TRBV13; j_gene: TRBJ1-2; d_gene: -; CDR3nt: TGTGCCAGCAGCCAAGTTTCCCTATATGGCTACACCTTC; CDR3aa: CASSQVSLYGYTF
abundance: -; v_gene: TRBV5-1; j_gene: TRBJ2-3; d_gene: -; CDR3nt: TGCGCCAGCAGCCTTAACACAGATACGCAGTATTTT; CDR3aa: CASSLNTDTQYF
abundance: -; v_gene: TRBV29-1; j_gene: TRBJ1-2; d_gene: TRBD1; CDR3nt: TGCAGCGTCGCGGACAGGGAGCCTAACTATGGCTACACCTTC; CDR3aa: CSVADREPNYGYTF
abundance: -; v_gene: TRBV6-6; j_gene: TRBJ2-4; d_gene: -; CDR3nt: TGTGCCAGCACTAAGATTGGTATCGTCGGCAAAAACATTCAGTACTTC; CDR3aa: CASTKIGIVGKNIQYF
abundance: -; v_gene: TRBV30; j_gene: TRBJ1-2; d_gene: -; CDR3nt: TGTGCCTGGAAGCGGGGCCTAAGCCCTAACTATGGCTACACCTTC; CDR3aa: CAWKRGLSPNYGYTF
abundance: -; v_gene: TRBV2; j_gene: TRBJ1-4; d_gene: TRBD1; CDR3nt: TGTGCCAGCAGAGGCAGGGGGCGGGAAAAACTGTTTTTT; CDR3aa: CASRGRGREKLFF
abundance: -; v_gene: TRBV5-8; j_gene: TRBJ2-2; d_gene: TRBD2; CDR3nt: TGTGCCAGCAGCATGACCGGGACTAGCGGCTCAAGAGGGACCGGGGAGCTGTTTTTT; CDR3aa: CASSMTGTSGSRGTGELFF
abundance: once; v_gene: TRBV11-2; j_gene: TRBJ2-7; d_gene: -; CDR3nt: TGTGCCAGCAGCTTAGTTGGGAGCTCCTACGAGCAGTACTTC; CDR3aa: CASSLVGSSYEQYF
abundance: -; v_gene: TRBV9; j_gene: TRBJ2-1; d_gene: TRBD2; CDR3nt: TGTGCCAGCAGCCCAGGGACTAACGACAATGAGCAGTTCTTC; CDR3aa: CASSPGTNDNEQFF
abundance: -; v_gene: TRBV7-6; j_gene: TRBJ2-5; d_gene: TRBD2; CDR3nt: TGTGCCAGCAGCTTAGAACTAGCGGGACTACCAGAGACCCAGTACTTC; CDR3aa: CASSLELAGLPETQYF
abundance: -; v_gene: TRBV19; j_gene: TRBJ1-5; d_gene: -; CDR3nt: TGTGCCAGTAGTATAGGTCAGGGCAGACAGCCCCAGCATTTT; CDR3aa: CASSIGQGRQPQHF
abundance: -; v_gene: TRBV4-2; j_gene: TRBJ2-7; d_gene: -; CDR3nt: TGTGCCAGCAGCCAAGTCAACAGGAACTACGAGCAGTACTTC; CDR3aa: CASSQVNRNYEQYF
abundance: -; v_gene: TRBV7-9; j_gene: TRBJ2-5; d_gene: TRBD2; CDR3nt: TGTGCCAGCAGCGCCCGGGGGGTCCAAGAGACCCAGTACTTC; CDR3aa: CASSARGVQETQYF
abundance: -; v_gene: TRBV5-1; j_gene: TRBJ2-2; d_gene: -; CDR3nt: TGCGCCAGCCAGCGACGGGACTCGTTCACCGGGGAGCTGTTTTTT; CDR3aa: CASQRRDSFTGELFF
abundance: -; v_gene: TRBV28; j_gene: TRBJ1-4; d_gene: -; CDR3nt: TGTGCCAGCAGTCCACATCGGGATCGGGGTGAAAAACTGTTTTTT; CDR3aa: CASSPHRDRGEKLFF
abundance: -; v_gene: TRBV29-1; j_gene: TRBJ2-1; d_gene: TRBD2; CDR3nt: TGCAGCGTTGGGGTGCTAGCGGGAGAGCAGTTCTTC; CDR3aa: CSVGVLAGEQFF
abundance: -; v_gene: TRBV19; j_gene: TRBJ1-4; d_gene: -; CDR3nt: TGTGCCAGTAGTCCCTTAGAAGCCGGGGAAGAAAAACTGTTTTTT; CDR3aa: CASSPLEAGEEKLFF
abundance: -; v_gene: TRBV7-9; j_gene: TRBJ1-5; d_gene: -; CDR3nt: TGTGCCAGCAGCCAAAGTACGGCGGGGTATAGCAATCAGCCCCAGCATTTT; CDR3aa: CASSQSTAGYSNQPQHF
abundance: -; v_gene: TRBV11-2; j_gene: TRBJ2-1; d_gene: -; CDR3nt: TGTGCCAGCAGCTTAGTACGACAACTTGGTGAGCAGTTCTTC; CDR3aa: CASSLVRQLGEQFF
abundance: -; v_gene: TRBV28; j_gene: TRBJ2-7; d_gene: TRBD2; CDR3nt: TGTGCCAGCAGCGGGGGGGGAGCGGAGACCGCCTACGAGCAGTACTTC; CDR3aa: CASSGGGAETAYEQYF
abundance: once; v_gene: TRBV13; j_gene: TRBJ2-2; d_gene: -; CDR3nt: TGTGCCAGCAGCTTTACAGGATCGAACACCGGGGAGCTGTTTTTT; CDR3aa: CASSFTGSNTGELFF
abundance: -; v_gene: TRBV27; j_gene: TRBJ2-1; d_gene: -; CDR3nt: TGTGCCAGCAGCCCCCTTGGGGGGGCCTTGAATGAGCAGTTCTTC; CDR3aa: CASSPLGGALNEQFF
abundance: -; v_gene: TRBV13; j_gene: TRBJ2-3; d_gene: -; CDR3nt: TGTGCCAGCAGCCCCCAGGGGCTCACAGATACGCAGTATTTT; CDR3aa: CASSPQGLTDTQYF
abundance: -; v_gene: TRBV19; j_gene: TRBJ2-3; d_gene: TRBD1; CDR3nt: TGTGCCAGTAGTCTAAAACTTGGACAGGGGGGCACAGATACGCAGTATTTT; CDR3aa: CASSLKLGQGGTDTQYF